The 9 T cell receptor beta chains below come from one sample, sequenced in a study of shared clonotypes between healthy human individuals. Sequenced by immunoSEQ multiplex PCR; TCRdb stores in-frame clones only, minus some. The sample yields roughly 500,000 clones, 70% to 80% seen once. The sequencing sample was made of PBMCs. The receptors shown here come from a woman in her thirties or forties in good health. Some clones in this sample may be carry-over from other donors' samples.

This clone was detected only once. The chain links TRBV19 to TRBJ1-5, with 8 nucleotides matching TRBD1. V was pared by 3 bases and J by 6 bases, with 10 bases of the junction left unmatched. Germline CDR1 LNHDA, CDR2 SQIVND (reference sequence). The CDR3 consists of 16 residues. This CDR3 is CASSMTPGQVGQPQHF. Written as DNA, the CDR3 is TGTGCCAGTAGTATGACTCCGGGACAGGTCGGTCAGCCCCAGCATTTT.

On this clone itself: A much bigger clone sits one base away, suggesting this may be a read error. The chain has TRBV30 and TRBJ1-5; D possibly corresponds to TRBD1 (6 bases). The CDR3 extends over 15 amino acids. The V gene's germline CDR1 is GTSNPN and CDR2 SVGIG (reference sequence). The ends were cut back, 5 bases at V and 2 bases at J, with 16 bases in the middle. In nucleotides, the CDR3 is TGTGCCTGGGCCGGGGCAGGGGTGCGCAATCAGCCCCAGCATTTT. The encoded protein is CAWAGAGVRNQPQHF.

Only a few counts were recorded for this clone. V and J are TRBV28 and TRBJ1-5; a possible D gene is TRBD1 (5 bases). The germline V gene encodes CDR1 MDHEN and CDR2 SYDVKM. Trimming shortened V by 4 bases and J by 2 bases, and 15 bases separated the two germline ends. The CDR3 is 16 residues long. In DNA, the CDR3 is TGTGCCAGCAGTTCGGACCAGGGAGTTCGCAATCAGCCCCAGCATTTT. This sequence encodes CASSSDQGVRNQPQHF. Combining the CDR3 with reference TRBV28 and TRBJ1-5 gives the whole variable domain DVKVTQSSRYLVKRTGEKVFLECVQDMDHENMFWYRQDPGLGLRLIYFSYDVKMKEKGDIPEGYSVSREKKERFSLILESASTNQTSMYLCASSSDQGVRNQPQHFGDGTRLSIL.

J is TRBJ2-5 and V is TRBV19; 8 bases are shared with TRBD1. Matching the DNA end better, TRBJ2-7 makes the J call doubtful. The CDR3 extends over 11 amino acids. Per the germline V gene, CDR1 is LNHDA and CDR2 is SQIVND (reference sequence). The CDR3, as DNA: TGTGCCAGTGGACAGGGTTACGAGCAGTACTTC. This sequence encodes CASGQGYEQYF.

Points on this clone: This clone may be a read error of a much larger clone one base away. The chain uses TRBV30 and TRBJ2-7; tentatively, D is TRBD1 or TRBD2 (5 bases each). The CDR3 contains 12 residues. Germline lookup yields CDR1 GTSNPN and CDR2 SVGIG (reference sequence). V was shortened by 4 bases and J by 6 bases, with 13 bases between the two germline ends. This CDR3 reads CAWTSWGCEQYF. For the CDR3, the DNA is TGTGCCTGGACTAGTTGGGGGTGCGAGCAGTACTTC.

The J gene is TRBJ2-2, the V gene TRBV15, with D unresolved. Trimming removed 0 bases from V and 4 bases from J, with 9 bases in between. This CDR3 has 15 residues. CDR1 is LNHNV and CDR2 is YYDKDF in the germline V gene (reference sequence). DNA for the CDR3: TGTGCCACCAGCAGAGATTCGTCCAGCACCGGGGAGCTGTTTTTT. Amino acid sequence: CATSRDSSSTGELFF.

This chain joins TRBV28 and TRBJ2-7; D call uncertain. V gave up 4 bases and J gave up 3 bases, with 19 bases separating them. Germline CDR1 reads MDHEN; CDR2 reads SYDVKM. This CDR3 is 16 amino acids long. CDR3 coding DNA: TGTGCCAGCAGTTGGGCCCAGCCAAGGCCCAACTACGAGCAGTACTTC. Translated, it gives CASSWAQPRPNYEQYF.

The chain combines TRBV4-1 with TRBJ2-1; 8 nucleotides agree with TRBD2. The CDR3 has 14 residues. Losses at the gene ends were 7 bases for V and 5 bases for J; bases not matched to a gene: 7. The V gene's germline CDR1 is MGHRA and CDR2 YSYEKL. CDR3 sequence (DNA): TGCGCCAGCACCCTAGCGGGTCCTGACAATGAGCAGTTCTTC. Protein: CASTLAGPDNEQFF.

J is TRBJ2-5 and V is TRBV7-3, with D hard to call. CDR1 is SGHTA, CDR2 FQGTGA, per germline. This CDR3 is 13 amino acids long. Trimming pared 3 bases from V and 4 bases from J, leaving 9 bases between. CDR3 residues: CASSFTWGETQYF. In nucleotides, the CDR3 is TGTGCCAGCAGCTTTACGTGGGGAGAGACCCAGTACTTC.